This T cell receptor beta chain was recovered during a study of chemoradiotherapy in HPV16-positive cancers. Study at large: Candidate HPV-specific clones and shared TCR motifs came from a couple of HPV16-positive patients. General study points: Only two HPV16-positive patients supplied the functional HPV-specificity definition.

Repertoires were sampled repeatedly during chemoradiotherapy. For this clone: Its antigen is undetermined.

Produced via immunoSEQ multiplex PCR; TCRdb's table is partial and in-frame only. The repertoire consists of roughly 40,000 clones, with around 80% occurring once and the leading ten covering about 4.8%. The source was blood, collected from a patient who underwent chemoradiotherapy. The origin of this receptor is a human donor with HPV-associated anogenital cancer.

The CDR3 DNA reads TGTGCCACCAGCAGAGGGACAGCGAGCTCCTACGAGCAGTACTTC. It encodes CATSRGTASSYEQYF. This chain joins TRBV15 and TRBJ2-7, with a tentative D call TRBD1 (6 bases). CDR3 length: 15 residues. V was clipped by 1 base and J by 0 bases, with 10 bases between them. Germline-derived CDR1 and CDR2 are LNHNV and YYDKDF (reference sequence).